The clone carrying this TCR beta chain came up once. The target antigen is unknown. This entry belongs to a study of cytomegalovirus exposure and HLA in healthy donors. Study-wide results and limits: Approximately 160 TCR beta chains were listed as cytomegalovirus-associated. In vitro testing confirmed a few CMV-associated chains as specific for CMV antigens.

CDR3 length equals 18 residues. V lost 4 bases, J lost 0 bases, and 12 bases stayed unmatched. The germline V gene has CDR1 MNHNS and CDR2 SASEGT. The PCR used 60 Vbeta and 13 Jbeta primers. Here immunoSEQ multiplex PCR was the method, and the copy in TCRdb shows in-frame clones only, minus some. Of 150,000 or so clones listed, 74% are singletons. The specimen sequenced was PBMCs. The V call is TRBV6-1, the J call TRBJ1-3; TRBD1 aligns across 7 bases. This receptor was obtained from a man aged 18 to 35 in good health and CMV-seropositive. The chain's CDR3 is CASSGKAGTALSGNTIYF. The CDR3 DNA reads as TGTGCCAGCAGTGGCAAGGCCGGGACAGCTCTCTCTGGAAACACCATATATTTT.